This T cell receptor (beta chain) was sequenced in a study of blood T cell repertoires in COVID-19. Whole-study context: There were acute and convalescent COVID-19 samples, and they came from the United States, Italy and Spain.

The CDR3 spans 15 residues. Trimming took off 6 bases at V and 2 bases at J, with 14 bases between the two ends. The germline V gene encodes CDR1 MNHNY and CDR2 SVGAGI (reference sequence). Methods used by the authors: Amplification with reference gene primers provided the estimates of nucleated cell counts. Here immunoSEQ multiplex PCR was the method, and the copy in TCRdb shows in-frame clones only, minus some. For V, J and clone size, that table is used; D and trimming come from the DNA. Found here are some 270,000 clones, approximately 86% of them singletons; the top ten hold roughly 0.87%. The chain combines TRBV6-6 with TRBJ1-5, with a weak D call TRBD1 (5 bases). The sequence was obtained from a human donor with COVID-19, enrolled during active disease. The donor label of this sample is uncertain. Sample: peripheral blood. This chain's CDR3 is CASSPNGGGNQPQHF. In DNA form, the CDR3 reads TGTGCCAGCAGCCCGAACGGGGGTGGCAATCAGCCCCAGCATTTT.